A single sample gave rise to the 4 T cell receptor beta chains below, sequenced in a study of molecular identifiers for immune sequencing clone quantification. TCRdb processed the PCR reads anew with MiXCR; each CDR3 protein has one entry. The table shows approximately 320,000 distinct CDR3 sequences, with roughly 24% occurring only once. The sequenced material came from naive CD8+ T cells from blood, with Jurkat cell RNA spiked in. Specified subset: FACS-sorted CD8+CD4-CCR7+CD45RA+ naive T cells. All receptors derive from a human donor in good health. Some libraries in this study had Jurkat cell RNA spiked in.

Note on this clonotype: At one boundary the junction diverges from the germline segment, which might be a read error. The V and J genes are TRBV4-3 and TRBJ1-4; D is uncertain. The CDR3 sequence is 15 residues long. Germline V CDR1 and CDR2: LGHNA, YSLEER. CDR3 nucleotides: TGCGCCAGCAGCCAAGATCGCTCAACTAATGAAGAACTGTTTTTT. Encoded protein: CASSQDRSTNEELFF.

CDR3 sequence (DNA): TGCAGCGTTGAAGGGGCCGGACTAGCGGGAGGTCAGTTCTTC. The encoded protein is CSVEGAGLAGGQFF. The V gene is TRBV29-1, the J gene TRBJ2-1, with 14 bases matching TRBD2. The trim removed 1 base at V and 13 bases at J, leaving 6 bases unmatched. CDR1 is SQVTM and CDR2 is ANQGSEA in the germline V gene. This CDR3 comprises 14 residues.

This clonotype has only a few counts. This chain connects TRBV4-1 to TRBJ2-7, with 11 bases fitting TRBD1. CDR1 is MGHRA and CDR2 is YSYEKL in the germline V gene. CDR3 length: 19 residues. Trimming cost V 1 base and J 4 bases; bases outside gene matches: 15. The CDR3 region is CASSQVAGTGGLVGYEQYF. In DNA form, the CDR3 reads TGCGCCAGCAGCCAAGTTGCCGGGACAGGGGGTCTGGTGGGATACGAGCAGTACTTC.

In this sample, this clonotype turned up many times. The J gene is TRBJ2-7, the V gene TRBV6-2 or TRBV6-3; 7 positions match TRBD1. The CDR3 runs to 14 residues. Germline CDR1 MNHEY, CDR2 SVGEGT. V lost 1 base and J lost 5; bases outside the gene matches: 5. In DNA, the CDR3 is TGTGCCAGCAGTTACTTTGGGACAGAGAACGAGCAGTACTTC. It codes for CASSYFGTENEQYF.